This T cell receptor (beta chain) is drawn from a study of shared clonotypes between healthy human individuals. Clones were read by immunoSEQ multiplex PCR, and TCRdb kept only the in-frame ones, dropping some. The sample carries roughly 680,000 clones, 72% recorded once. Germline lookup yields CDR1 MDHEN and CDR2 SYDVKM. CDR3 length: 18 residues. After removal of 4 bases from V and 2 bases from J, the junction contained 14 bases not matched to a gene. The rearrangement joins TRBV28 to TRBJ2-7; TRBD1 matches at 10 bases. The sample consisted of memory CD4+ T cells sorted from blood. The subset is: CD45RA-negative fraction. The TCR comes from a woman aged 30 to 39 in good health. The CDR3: CASSSTGGFSGTTYEQYF. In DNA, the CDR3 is TGTGCCAGCAGTTCGACAGGGGGCTTTAGCGGGACAACCTACGAGCAGTACTTC.